Each of the 25 T cell receptor beta chains below was sequenced from the same sample in a study of cytomegalovirus exposure and HLA in healthy donors. Primers for the PCR totalled 60 Vbeta and 13 Jbeta. Using immunoSEQ multiplex PCR, the repertoire was profiled, and TCRdb retains in-frame clones only, with some absent. This sample has some 190,000 clones; around 77% occur once, and the top ten carry about 1.9%. Sequenced material: PBMCs. These TCRs come from a woman aged 25 to 39 in good health and CMV-seronegative.

This clone was found a few times. The chain joins TRBV5-6 to TRBJ2-4; 7 bases line up with TRBD1. The CDR3 has 19 amino acids. With V trimmed by 7 bases and J by 3 bases, 22 bases remained unmatched. Germline lookup yields CDR1 SGHDT and CDR2 YYEEEE. Here the CDR3 DNA reads TGTGCCAGCTACGGACGGTGGGCCAGGGGGAAGTCGGGCAAAAACATTCAGTACTTC. It encodes CASYGRWARGKSGKNIQYF.

The genes are TRBV15 and TRBJ1-1; D gene ambiguous. CDR1 and CDR2 (germline): LNHNV, YYDKDF (reference sequence). Between the trimmed V and J ends, which lost 0 bases and 4 bases, there was a span of 9 bases. This CDR3 has 14 residues. Written as DNA, the CDR3 is TGTGCCACCAGCAGAGATTACAGAAGCACTGAAGCTTTCTTT. Amino acids: CATSRDYRSTEAFF.

The J gene is TRBJ2-2, the V gene TRBV19; TRBD2 agrees at 8 bases. The CDR3 sequence is 18 residues long. CDR1 LNHDA and CDR2 SQIVND come from the germline V gene (reference sequence). The V and J ends lost 7 bases and 5 bases, in that order; junction bases with no gene match: 18. Here the CDR3 reads CASIRTGRASGSTGELFF. The CDR3 nucleotides read TGTGCCAGTATCCGGACCGGCCGGGCTAGCGGGTCAACCGGGGAGCTGTTTTTT.

The count of this clone is one. The rearrangement uses TRBV5-1 and TRBJ1-1; D possibly corresponds to TRBD1 (5 bases). The V gene lost 4 bases and the J gene lost 2 bases, with 18 bases spanning the gap. The germline CDR1 and CDR2 sequences are SGHRS and YFSETQ. This CDR3 has 16 amino acids. DNA of the CDR3: TGCGCCAGCAGCCCGCAGGAACTGGGGGGAAACACTGAAGCTTTCTTT. Protein product: CASSPQELGGNTEAFF.

The chain uses TRBV4-1 and TRBJ1-1, with TRBD1 matching 7 bases. Unmatched junction bases numbered 7, after V lost 4 bases and J lost 2 bases. The CDR3 extends over 15 amino acids. From germline, CDR1 is MGHRA and CDR2 YSYEKL. CDR3 nucleotides: TGCGCCAGCAGCCGGGGACAGTCCTTAAACACTGAAGCTTTCTTT. Protein product: CASSRGQSLNTEAFF.

The gene calls are TRBV6-5 and TRBJ1-3, with D possibly matching TRBD1 (5 bases). This CDR3 spans 13 amino acids. Germline V gene lookup returns CDR1 MNHEY and CDR2 SVGAGI. V lost 7 bases and J lost 5, with 12 bases in between. The CDR3 here is CASTSAGRNTIYF. The DNA for the CDR3 is TGTGCCAGCACCTCCGCGGGGCGAAACACCATATATTTT.

The chain uses TRBV7-2 and TRBJ2-1; no clear D. Trimming stripped 6 bases from V and 10 bases from J, with 13 bases between. Germline CDR1 is SGHTA and CDR2 is FQGNSA. This CDR3 is built from 12 residues. The CDR3 is CASSRDRVEQFF. The CDR3 DNA reads as TGTGCCAGCAGTCGAGATCGGGTAGAGCAGTTCTTC.

The chain is built from TRBV6-5 and TRBJ2-7; D possibly corresponds to TRBD1 (6 bases). The V end lost 8 bases, the J end lost 2 bases, and 10 bases lay between the germline ends. Germline CDR1 and CDR2: MNHEY and SVGAGI. The CDR3 covers 12 residues. The CDR3 protein is CASRQDTYEQYF. The DNA for the CDR3 is TGTGCCAGCCGACAGGACACCTACGAGCAGTACTTC.

This sequence joins TRBV6-1 and TRBJ2-1; D call uncertain. Looked up from germline, CDR1 is MNHNS and CDR2 is SASEGT. The CDR3 loop spans 11 amino acids. The V gene lost 4 bases and the J gene lost 7 bases, with 5 bases spanning the gap. The DNA for the CDR3 is TGTGCCAGCAGTGTTTTAAATGAGCAGTTCTTC. Translating it yields CASSVLNEQFF.

The chain combines TRBV10-2 with TRBJ2-6; 16 positions agree with TRBD2. Germline V gene lookup returns CDR1 WSHSY and CDR2 SAAADI. The CDR3 covers 21 residues. Trimming cost V 3 bases and J 3 bases; bases outside gene matches: 11. In DNA form, the CDR3 reads TGCGCCAGCAGTGATCCCCTCCGGGGACTAGCGGGGGGGGGTGGGGCCAACGTCCTGACTTTC. This codes for CASSDPLRGLAGGGGANVLTF.

The genes are TRBV2 and TRBJ2-5; possibly TRBD1 for D (6 bases). The CDR3 has 13 amino acids. From germline, CDR1 is SNHLY and CDR2 FYNNEI. The germline V and J ends were trimmed by 4 bases and 8 bases, with 14 bases remaining between them. CDR3 loop: CASSVQGLATQYF. The CDR3 coding sequence is TGTGCCAGCAGTGTTCAGGGGCTCGCTACCCAGTACTTC.

The CDR3 DNA reads TGTGCTAGTGGTTCCGGACTAGCGGGGGGGGTTGCAGATACGCAGTATTTT. Translating gives CASGSGLAGGVADTQYF. The genes are TRBV12-5 and TRBJ2-3; TRBD2 matches at 15 bases. The CDR3 extends over 17 amino acids. CDR1 is LGHNT, CDR2 FRNRAP, per germline. V lost 4 bases to trimming and J lost 4 bases; unmatched junction nucleotides: 6.

The chain joins TRBV19 to TRBJ2-2; 9 nucleotides line up with TRBD2. CDR3 length: 15 amino acids. The V gene's germline CDR1 is LNHDA and CDR2 SQIVND (reference sequence). Trimming at V came to 2 bases and at J to 7 bases, leaving 5 bases not matched to a gene. This CDR3 reads CASSIPAGGYGELFF. The CDR3 DNA follows: TGTGCCAGTAGTATACCAGCGGGGGGTTACGGGGAGCTGTTTTTT.

CDR3 sequence (DNA): TGTGCCAGCAGCGCCGGACAGCCAACTAATGAAAAACTGTTTTTT. Amino acids: CASSAGQPTNEKLFF. The V gene is TRBV6-1, the J gene TRBJ1-4, with D maybe TRBD1 (6 bases). V was trimmed by 6 bases and J by 0 bases, leaving 11 bases between them. The CDR3 is 15 amino acids. The germline CDR1 and CDR2 sequences are MNHNS and SASEGT.

J is TRBJ2-5 and V is TRBV12-5; tentative D call: TRBD2 (5 bases). From germline, CDR1 is LGHNT and CDR2 FRNRAP. The CDR3 runs to 13 residues. The ends were cut back, 5 bases at V and 5 bases at J, with 12 bases in the middle. The CDR3 DNA reads as TGTGCTAGTGGTCGAGGGCTTGGGGAGACCCAGTACTTC. Translated, it gives CASGRGLGETQYF.

This chain links TRBV6-6 with TRBJ1-2; no clear D gene. V gave up 6 bases and J gave up 4 bases, with 9 bases separating them. The length of the CDR3 is 12 residues. Germline assignment: CDR1 MNHNY and CDR2 SVGAGI (reference sequence). The CDR3 loop reads CASREGVYGYTF. Here the CDR3 DNA reads TGTGCCAGCAGGGAGGGTGTCTATGGCTACACCTTC.

The chain links TRBV6-5 to TRBJ2-2; the D gene is possibly TRBD2 (6 bases). Germline V lookup: CDR1 MNHEY, CDR2 SVGAGI. The CDR3 length is 13 residues. Deletions cut 9 bases from V and 6 bases from J, with 14 bases between. The DNA of the CDR3 is TGTGCCAGTAGGGCAGGGACTTCCGGGGAGCTGTTTTTT. Its translation is CASRAGTSGELFF.

The sample holds a few counts of this clone. The CDR3 sequence is CASRGVTSGSYEQYF. CDR3 DNA: TGTGCCAGCAGGGGAGTGACTAGCGGTTCCTACGAGCAGTACTTC. The rearrangement joins TRBV6-5 to TRBJ2-7; 9 bases agree with TRBD2. Germline CDR1 reads MNHEY; CDR2 reads SVGAGI. The CDR3 is made up of 15 amino acids. Unmatched junction bases numbered 7, after V lost 6 bases and J lost 1 base.

The chain joins TRBV5-6 to TRBJ1-1, with TRBD1 matching 9 bases. The germline gives CDR1 SGHDT, CDR2 YYEEEE. This CDR3 has 17 residues. J was trimmed by 3 bases and V by 2 bases; bases with no gene match: 11. CDR3: CASSFSTAGQGYTEAFF. CDR3 nucleotide sequence: TGTGCCAGCAGCTTCTCAACGGCAGGACAGGGGTACACTGAAGCTTTCTTT. Together with reference TRBV5-6 and TRBJ1-1, the CDR3 gives the full variable domain: DAGVTQSPTHLIKTRGQQVTLRCSPKSGHDTVSWYQQALGQGPQFIFQYYEEEERQRGNFPDRFSGHQFPNYSSELNVNALLLGDSALYLCASSFSTAGQGYTEAFFGQGTRLTVV.

The chain links TRBV4-1 to TRBJ2-5; 13 positions match TRBD2. This CDR3 is 17 amino acids long. Trimming at V came to 2 bases and at J to 9 bases, leaving 12 bases not matched to a gene. The germline CDR1 and CDR2 sequences are MGHRA and YSYEKL. The CDR3 region is CASSQPPGTSGDGAQYF. CDR3 DNA sequence: TGCGCCAGCAGCCAACCTCCCGGGACTAGCGGGGATGGGGCCCAGTACTTC.

The chain couples TRBV7-8 to TRBJ1-2, with TRBD1 matching 7 bases. The trim removed 3 bases at V and 2 bases at J, leaving 6 bases unmatched. This CDR3 has 15 residues. The germline V gene has CDR1 SGHVS and CDR2 FQNEAQ. The CDR3 bases are TGTGCCAGCAGCTTCGACAGGGTGTCGAACTATGGCTACACCTTC. It is translated as CASSFDRVSNYGYTF. The variable domain in full, completed from reference TRBV7-8 and TRBJ1-2, reads GAGVSQSPRYKVAKRGQDVALRCDPISGHVSLFWYQQALGQGPEFLTYFQNEAQLDKSGLPSDRFFAERPEGSVSTLKIQRTQQEDSAVYLCASSFDRVSNYGYTFGSGTRLTVV.

V usage is TRBV7-2 and J usage is TRBJ2-7, with 7 bases matching TRBD1. The germline V gene encodes CDR1 SGHTA and CDR2 FQGNSA. CDR3 length equals 12 residues. The V and J ends lost 5 bases and 4 bases, in that order; junction bases with no gene match: 2. CDR3 nucleotides: TGTGCCAGCAGCCAACAGGGGTACGAGCAGTACTTC. Its translation: CASSQQGYEQYF.

The chain has TRBV30 and TRBJ1-3, with D unclear. V shed 5 bases and J shed 6 bases, with 8 bases lying between them. Germline loops: CDR1 GTSNPN, CDR2 SVGIG (reference sequence). The CDR3 covers 11 residues. CDR3 DNA sequence: TGTGCCTGGGAGGCTGAAAACACCATATATTTT. Translated: CAWEAENTIYF.

This clone was seen a few times. V usage is TRBV7-3 and J usage is TRBJ2-1; TRBD1 might be the D (5 bases). The length of the CDR3 is 15 residues. V shed 0 bases and J shed 8 bases, with 14 bases lying between them. Germline CDR1 SGHTA, CDR2 FQGTGA. CDR3 sequence (DNA): TGTGCCAGCAGCTTAACAACGGGCAGGGCCCATGAGCAGTTCTTC. Encoded protein: CASSLTTGRAHEQFF.

This chain uses TRBV7-2 with TRBJ2-1; TRBD2 matches at 13 bases. CDR1 and CDR2 from the germline V gene are SGHTA and FQGNSA. This CDR3 is built from 14 residues. V lost 6 bases to trimming and J lost 7 bases; unmatched junction nucleotides: 3. The CDR3 region has the DNA TGTGCCAGCAGGGGGACTAGCGGGGTGAATGAGCAGTTCTTC. Encoded protein: CASRGTSGVNEQFF.